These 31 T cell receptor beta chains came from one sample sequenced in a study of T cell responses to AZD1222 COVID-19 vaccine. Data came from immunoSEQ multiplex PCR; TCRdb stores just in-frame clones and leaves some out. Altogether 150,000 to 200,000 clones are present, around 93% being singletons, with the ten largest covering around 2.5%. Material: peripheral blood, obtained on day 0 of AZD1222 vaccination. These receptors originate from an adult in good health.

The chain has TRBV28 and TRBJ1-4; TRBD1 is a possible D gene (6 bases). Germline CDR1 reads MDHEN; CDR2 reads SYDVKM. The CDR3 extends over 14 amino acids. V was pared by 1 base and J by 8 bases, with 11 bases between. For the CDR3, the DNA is TGTGCCAGCAGTTTATATGGGGGCGGGGAAAAACTGTTTTTT. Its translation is CASSLYGGGEKLFF.

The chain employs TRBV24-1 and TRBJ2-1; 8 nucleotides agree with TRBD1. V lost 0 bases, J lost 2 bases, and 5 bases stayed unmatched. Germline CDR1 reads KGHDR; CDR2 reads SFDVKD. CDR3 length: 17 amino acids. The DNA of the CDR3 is TGTGCCACCAGTGATTTGTCAGGGACAGGCCCCTACAATGAGCAGTTCTTC. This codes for CATSDLSGTGPYNEQFF.

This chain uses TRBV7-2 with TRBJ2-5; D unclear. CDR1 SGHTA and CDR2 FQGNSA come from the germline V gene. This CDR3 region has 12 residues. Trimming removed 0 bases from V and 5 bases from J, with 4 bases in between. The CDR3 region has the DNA TGTGCCAGCAGCTTAGCCATGGAGACCCAGTACTTC. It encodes CASSLAMETQYF.

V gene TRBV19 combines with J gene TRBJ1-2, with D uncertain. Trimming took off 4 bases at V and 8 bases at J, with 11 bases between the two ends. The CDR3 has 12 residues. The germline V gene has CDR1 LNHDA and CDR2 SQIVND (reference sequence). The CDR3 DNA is TGTGCCAGTAGTACCACGGCGTACGGCTACACCTTC. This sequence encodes CASSTTAYGYTF.

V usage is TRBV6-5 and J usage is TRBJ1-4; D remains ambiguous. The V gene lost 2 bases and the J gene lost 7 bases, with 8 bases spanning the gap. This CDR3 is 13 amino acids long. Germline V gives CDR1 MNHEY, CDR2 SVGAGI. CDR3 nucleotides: TGTGCCAGCAGTTACCGGCGGGGTGAAAAACTGTTTTTT. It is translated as CASSYRRGEKLFF.

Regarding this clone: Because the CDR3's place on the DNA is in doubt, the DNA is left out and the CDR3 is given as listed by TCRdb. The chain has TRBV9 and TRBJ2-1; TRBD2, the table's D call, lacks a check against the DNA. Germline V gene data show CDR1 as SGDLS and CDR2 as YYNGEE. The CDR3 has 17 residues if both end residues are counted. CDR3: CASSVGGGSLKYNERFF.

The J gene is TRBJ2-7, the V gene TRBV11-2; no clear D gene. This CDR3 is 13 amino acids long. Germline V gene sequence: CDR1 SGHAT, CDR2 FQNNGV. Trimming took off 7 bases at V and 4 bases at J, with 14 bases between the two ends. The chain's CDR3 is CASNARRTYEQYF. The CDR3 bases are TGTGCCAGCAACGCCAGGAGAACGTACGAGCAGTACTTC.

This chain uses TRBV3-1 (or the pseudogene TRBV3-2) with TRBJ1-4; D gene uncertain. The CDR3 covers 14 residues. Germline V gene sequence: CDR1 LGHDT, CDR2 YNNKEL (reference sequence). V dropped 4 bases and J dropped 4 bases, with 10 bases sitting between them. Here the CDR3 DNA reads TGTGCCAGCAGCCCCCCCGGGAGTAATGAAAAACTGTTTTTT. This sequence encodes CASSPPGSNEKLFF.

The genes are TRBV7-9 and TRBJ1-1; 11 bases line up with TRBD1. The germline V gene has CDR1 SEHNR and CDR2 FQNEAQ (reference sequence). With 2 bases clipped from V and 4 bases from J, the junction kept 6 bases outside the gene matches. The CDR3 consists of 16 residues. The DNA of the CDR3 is TGTGCCAGCAGCTTAATTCGGACAGGGGGCCTCACTGAAGCTTTCTTT. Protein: CASSLIRTGGLTEAFF. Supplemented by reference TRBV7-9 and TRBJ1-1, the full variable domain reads DTGVSQNPRHKITKRGQNVTFRCDPISEHNRLYWYRQTLGQGPEFLTYFQNEAQLEKSRLLSDRFSAERPKGSFSTLEIQRTEQGDSAMYLCASSLIRTGGLTEAFFGQGTRLTVV.

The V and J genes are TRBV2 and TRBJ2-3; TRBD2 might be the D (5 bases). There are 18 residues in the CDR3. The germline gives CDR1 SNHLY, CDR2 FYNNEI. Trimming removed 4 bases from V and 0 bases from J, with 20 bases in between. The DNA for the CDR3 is TGTGCCAGCAGTGGTAGCGCGACGTCTTCTAAAAGCACAGATACGCAGTATTTT. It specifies CASSGSATSSKSTDTQYF.

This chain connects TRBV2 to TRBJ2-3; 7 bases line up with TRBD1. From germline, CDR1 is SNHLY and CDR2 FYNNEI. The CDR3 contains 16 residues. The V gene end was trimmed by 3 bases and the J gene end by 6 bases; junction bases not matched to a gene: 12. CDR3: CASSDLGGFLSDTQYF. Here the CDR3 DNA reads TGTGCCAGCAGTGATTTAGGGGGCTTTCTATCTGATACGCAGTATTTT.

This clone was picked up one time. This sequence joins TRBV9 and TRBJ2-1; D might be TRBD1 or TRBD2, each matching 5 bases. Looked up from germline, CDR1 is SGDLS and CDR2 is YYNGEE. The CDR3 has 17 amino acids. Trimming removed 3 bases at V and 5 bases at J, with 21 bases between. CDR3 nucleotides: TGTGCCAGCAGCGCCCACCTCCGGGACGCCACTAACAATGAGCAGTTCTTC. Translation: CASSAHLRDATNNEQFF.

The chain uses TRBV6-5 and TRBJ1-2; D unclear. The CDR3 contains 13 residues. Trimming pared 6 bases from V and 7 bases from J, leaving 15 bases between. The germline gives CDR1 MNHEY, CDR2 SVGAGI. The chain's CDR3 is CASSPWSESGYTF. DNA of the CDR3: TGTGCCAGCAGCCCGTGGTCCGAGAGTGGCTACACCTTC.

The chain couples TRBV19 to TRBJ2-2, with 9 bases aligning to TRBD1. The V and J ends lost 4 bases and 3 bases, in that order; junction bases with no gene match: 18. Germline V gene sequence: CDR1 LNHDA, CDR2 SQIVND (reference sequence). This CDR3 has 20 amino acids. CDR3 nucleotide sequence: TGTGCCAGTAGTAGGGAGGGGGCCGGGACAGGGTTTTTCTACACCGGGGAGCTGTTTTTT. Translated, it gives CASSREGAGTGFFYTGELFF.

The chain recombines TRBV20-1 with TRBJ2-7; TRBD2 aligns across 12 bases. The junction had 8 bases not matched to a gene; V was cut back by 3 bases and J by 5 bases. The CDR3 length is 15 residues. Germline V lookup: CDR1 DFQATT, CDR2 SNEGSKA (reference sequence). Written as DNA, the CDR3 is TGCAGTGCTAGTCGACTAGCGGGAGACCAGGACGAGCAGTACTTC. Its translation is CSASRLAGDQDEQYF.

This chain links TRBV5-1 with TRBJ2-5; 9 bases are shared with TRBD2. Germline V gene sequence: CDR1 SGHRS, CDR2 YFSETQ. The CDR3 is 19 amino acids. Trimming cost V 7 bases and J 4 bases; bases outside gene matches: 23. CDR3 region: CASHNPTGTSRSLLETQYF. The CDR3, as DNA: TGCGCCAGCCACAACCCGACAGGGACTAGCCGGTCCCTCTTAGAGACCCAGTACTTC.

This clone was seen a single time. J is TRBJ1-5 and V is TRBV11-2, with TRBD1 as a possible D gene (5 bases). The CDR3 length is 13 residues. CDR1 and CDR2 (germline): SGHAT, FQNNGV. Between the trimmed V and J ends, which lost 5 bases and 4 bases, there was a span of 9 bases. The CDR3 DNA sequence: TGTGCCAGCAGCCGGGACCGAAATCAGCCCCAGCATTTT. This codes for CASSRDRNQPQHF.

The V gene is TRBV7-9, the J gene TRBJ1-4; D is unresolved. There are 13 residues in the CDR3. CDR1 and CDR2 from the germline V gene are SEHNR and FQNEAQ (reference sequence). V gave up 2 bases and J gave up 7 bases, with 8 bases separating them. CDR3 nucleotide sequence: TGTGCCAGCAGCTTAATGGGTGTTGAAAAACTGTTTTTT. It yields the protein CASSLMGVEKLFF.

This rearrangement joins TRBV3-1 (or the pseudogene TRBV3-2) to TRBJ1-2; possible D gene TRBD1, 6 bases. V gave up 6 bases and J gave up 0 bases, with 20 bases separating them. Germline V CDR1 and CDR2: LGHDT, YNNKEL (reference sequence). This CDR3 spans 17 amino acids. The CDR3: CASRLGQSSGSNYGYTF. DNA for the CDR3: TGTGCCAGCAGACTTGGACAGTCCTCAGGGTCTAACTATGGCTACACCTTC.

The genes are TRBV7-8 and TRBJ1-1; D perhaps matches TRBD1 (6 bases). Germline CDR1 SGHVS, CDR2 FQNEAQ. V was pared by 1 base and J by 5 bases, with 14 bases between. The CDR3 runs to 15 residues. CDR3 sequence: CASSLGRGRGTEAFF. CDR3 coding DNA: TGTGCCAGCAGCTTAGGACGGGGGCGCGGGACTGAAGCTTTCTTT.

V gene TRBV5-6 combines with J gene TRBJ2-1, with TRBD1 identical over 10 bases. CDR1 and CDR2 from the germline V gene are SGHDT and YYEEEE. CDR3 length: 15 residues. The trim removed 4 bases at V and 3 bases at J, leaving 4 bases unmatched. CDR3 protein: CASSDGTGVYNEQFF. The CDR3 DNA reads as TGTGCCAGCAGCGACGGGACAGGGGTCTACAATGAGCAGTTCTTC. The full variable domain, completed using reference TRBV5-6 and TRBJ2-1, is DAGVTQSPTHLIKTRGQQVTLRCSPKSGHDTVSWYQQALGQGPQFIFQYYEEEERQRGNFPDRFSGHQFPNYSSELNVNALLLGDSALYLCASSDGTGVYNEQFFGPGTRLTVL.

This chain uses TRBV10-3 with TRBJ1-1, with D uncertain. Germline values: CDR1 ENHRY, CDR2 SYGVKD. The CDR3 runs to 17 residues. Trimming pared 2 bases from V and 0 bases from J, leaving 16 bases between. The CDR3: CAISEVGPLTMNTEAFF. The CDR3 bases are TGTGCCATCAGTGAGGTTGGACCCCTTACTATGAACACTGAAGCTTTCTTT.

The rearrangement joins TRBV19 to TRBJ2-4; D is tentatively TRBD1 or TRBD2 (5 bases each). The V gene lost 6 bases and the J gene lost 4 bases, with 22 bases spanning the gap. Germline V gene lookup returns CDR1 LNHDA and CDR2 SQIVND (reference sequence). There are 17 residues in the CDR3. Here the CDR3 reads CASSETGAQTGKNIQYF. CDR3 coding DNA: TGTGCCAGTAGCGAAACCGGGGCCCAGACGGGAAAAAACATTCAGTACTTC.

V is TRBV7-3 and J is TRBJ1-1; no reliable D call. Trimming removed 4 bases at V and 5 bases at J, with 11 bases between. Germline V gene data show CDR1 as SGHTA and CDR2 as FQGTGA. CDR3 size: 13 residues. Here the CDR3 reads CASSSGSRTEAFF. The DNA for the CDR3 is TGTGCCAGCAGCTCCGGAAGTAGGACTGAAGCTTTCTTT.

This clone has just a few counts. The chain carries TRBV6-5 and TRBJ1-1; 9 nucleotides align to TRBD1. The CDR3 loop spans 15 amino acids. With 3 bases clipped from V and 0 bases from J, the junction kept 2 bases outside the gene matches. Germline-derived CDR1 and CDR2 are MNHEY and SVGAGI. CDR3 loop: CASSYTGGLNTEAFF. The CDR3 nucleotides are TGTGCCAGCAGTTATACAGGGGGCCTGAACACTGAAGCTTTCTTT.

The CDR3 nucleotides read TGTGCCAGCGGCCGGGAGGGATCAAACACTGAAGCTTTCTTT. This gives the protein CASGREGSNTEAFF. V usage is TRBV5-4 and J usage is TRBJ1-1, with D unclear. Trimming pared 7 bases from V and 2 bases from J, leaving 15 bases between. This CDR3 comprises 14 residues. CDR1 and CDR2 (germline): SGHNT, YYREEE (reference sequence). The full variable domain, completed using reference TRBV5-4 and TRBJ1-1, is ETGVTQSPTHLIKTRGQQVTLRCSSQSGHNTVSWYQQALGQGPQFIFQYYREEENGRGNFPPRFSGLQFPNYSSELNVNALELDDSALYLCASGREGSNTEAFFGQGTRLTVV.

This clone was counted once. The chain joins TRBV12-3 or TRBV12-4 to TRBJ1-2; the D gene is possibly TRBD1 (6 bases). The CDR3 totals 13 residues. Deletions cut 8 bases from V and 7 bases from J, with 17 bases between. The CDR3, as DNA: TGTGCCAGCCACAGGGAATCTAGCGGTGGCTACACCTTC. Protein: CASHRESSGGYTF.

The CDR3 nucleotides are TGTGCCAGCAGCGCCGGACACGCAACTAATGAAAAACTGTTTTTT. Its translation: CASSAGHATNEKLFF. This sequence joins TRBV7-2 and TRBJ1-4; a possible D gene is TRBD1 (5 bases). With 5 bases removed from V and 0 bases from J, the gap between germline ends came to 10 bases. There are 15 residues in the CDR3. Germline loops: CDR1 SGHTA, CDR2 FQGNSA.

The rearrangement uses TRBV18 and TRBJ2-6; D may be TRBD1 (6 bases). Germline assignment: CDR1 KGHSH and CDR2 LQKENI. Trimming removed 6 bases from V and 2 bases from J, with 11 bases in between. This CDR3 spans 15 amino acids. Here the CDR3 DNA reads TGTGCCAGCTCTCCCAACAGGGCTGGGGCCAACGTCCTGACTTTC. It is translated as CASSPNRAGANVLTF.

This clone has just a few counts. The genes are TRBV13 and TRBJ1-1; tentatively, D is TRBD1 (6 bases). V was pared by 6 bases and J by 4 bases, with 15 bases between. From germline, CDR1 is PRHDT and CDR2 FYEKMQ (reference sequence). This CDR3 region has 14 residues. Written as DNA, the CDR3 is TGTGCCAGCAGACTAACCAACAGGGTCACTGAAGCTTTCTTT. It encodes CASRLTNRVTEAFF.

The DNA for the CDR3 is TGTGCCTGGAGCCCCAAAGACAGGGGGCATGGCTACACCTTC. This codes for CAWSPKDRGHGYTF. The chain carries TRBV30 and TRBJ1-2; 10 bases line up with TRBD1. The CDR3 length is 14 residues. CDR1 is GTSNPN and CDR2 is SVGIG in the germline V gene (reference sequence). J gave up 6 bases and V 3 bases, and 7 bases lay outside the gene matches.